This TCR beta chain derives from a study of CD8 T cells in ankylosing spondylitis. Study-level results: Disease-associated clonotypes exhibited CD8+ identity and were relatively infrequent in peripheral blood. Earlier reports found some motif variants in synovial fluid and blood in reactive arthritis.

This clonotype was detected ten times or more. Its specificity is unknown. CDR1 and CDR2 from the germline V gene are DFQATT and SNEGSKA (reference sequence). V shed 3 bases and J shed 4 bases, with 9 bases lying between them. The CDR3 sequence is 13 residues long. Researchers built TCR beta libraries using quantitative 5'-RACE with molecular barcodes. One entry per CDR3 protein, called by TCRdb with MiXCR from the 5' RACE reads. Altogether about 140,000 distinct CDR3 sequences are present, roughly 8% being singletons, with the ten largest covering more than 7%. Sequenced input: synovial fluid, either unsorted or a sorted T cell fraction (not recorded which). The origin of this receptor is a male donor with ankylosing spondylitis. The rearrangement joins TRBV20-1 to TRBJ2-2, with D maybe TRBD2 (5 bases). This CDR3 reads CSARVGATGELFF. The CDR3 DNA reads TGCAGTGCTAGGGTGGGAGCCACCGGGGAGCTGTTTTTT.